This TCR beta chain is from a study of T cell responses to AZD1222 COVID-19 vaccine. This clone was seen only once. The CDR3 extends over 16 amino acids. The junction had 6 bases not matched to a gene; V was cut back by 2 bases and J by 4 bases. Per the germline V gene, CDR1 is SGHTA and CDR2 is FQGTGA. Generated by immunoSEQ multiplex PCR, the TCRdb table keeps only in-frame clones and is missing some. The table has approximately 100,000 clones, 70% to 90% seen once. V usage is TRBV7-3 and J usage is TRBJ2-1; 9 bases agree with TRBD2. This sample comprised peripheral blood, obtained on day 0 of AZD1222 vaccination. The origin of this receptor is an adult in good health. CDR3 residues: CASSLGPSGIYNEQFF. CDR3 DNA sequence: TGTGCCAGCAGCTTAGGTCCTAGCGGGATTTACAATGAGCAGTTCTTC.